The 10 T cell receptor beta chains given below trace back to one sample, sequenced in a study of blood T cell repertoires in COVID-19. The method was immunoSEQ multiplex PCR; TCRdb's version includes in-frame clones alone and lacks a portion of them. The sample has 340,000 or so clones; roughly 91% are singletons. The sample was peripheral blood. The receptor source for this set is a man aged 50 to 59 with active or convalescent COVID-19.

The chain joins TRBV7-2 to TRBJ1-5; TRBD1 might be the D (6 bases). The germline V gene has CDR1 SGHTA and CDR2 FQGNSA. The CDR3 covers 15 residues. V lost 4 bases and J lost 0, with 10 bases in between. DNA of the CDR3: TGTGCCAGCAGCTCCGACAGGTATAGCAATCAGCCCCAGCATTTT. Amino acid sequence: CASSSDRYSNQPQHF.

This sequence joins TRBV5-1 and TRBJ2-7; possible D gene TRBD1, 6 bases. Trimming removed 2 bases from V and 0 bases from J, with 9 bases in between. The CDR3 is made up of 14 amino acids. Germline V gene data show CDR1 as SGHRS and CDR2 as YFSETQ. CDR3 coding DNA: TGCGCCAGCAGCTTTTCACAGGGCTCCTACGAGCAGTACTTC. Residues: CASSFSQGSYEQYF.

The V call is TRBV29-1, the J call TRBJ2-7; D may be TRBD1 (6 bases). V lost 7 bases to trimming and J lost 2 bases, with 9 bases between them. From germline, CDR1 is SQVTM and CDR2 ANQGSEA. The CDR3 runs to 11 residues. The CDR3 is CSGGQTYEQYF. The CDR3 region has the DNA TGCAGCGGTGGACAGACCTACGAGCAGTACTTC.

The V call is TRBV23-1, the J call TRBJ1-2, with D maybe TRBD1 (5 bases). TRBV23-1 is annotated as an ORF whose role is uncertain. Trimming took 4 bases from V and 8 from J, leaving 17 bases between them. The CDR3 covers 14 residues. The CDR3 DNA reads as TGCGCCAGCAGTCGTCAGGGCCAACCGGAAGGCTACACCTTC. Amino acids: CASSRQGQPEGYTF.

The chain joins TRBV10-2 to TRBJ1-3; tentative D call: TRBD1 (6 bases). Between the trimmed V and J ends, which lost 10 bases and 4 bases, there was a span of 14 bases. There are 13 residues in the CDR3. Looked up from germline, CDR1 is WSHSY and CDR2 is SAAADI. CDR3 loop: CATRDNLGNTIYF. For the CDR3, the DNA is TGCGCCACCCGGGACAATCTCGGAAACACCATATATTTT.

The J gene is TRBJ2-7, the V gene TRBV10-3; TRBD2 is a possible D gene (5 bases). Germline V gene sequence: CDR1 ENHRY, CDR2 SYGVKD. The CDR3 runs 15 residues. V dropped 2 bases and J dropped 7 bases, with 18 bases sitting between them. This CDR3 reads CAISEGPPGWGEQYF. CDR3 sequence (DNA): TGTGCCATCAGTGAGGGCCCCCCGGGGTGGGGAGAGCAGTACTTC.

The V gene is TRBV27, the J gene TRBJ1-5; D not resolved. The CDR3 loop spans 16 amino acids. The germline V gene has CDR1 MNHEY and CDR2 SMNVEV (reference sequence). V was pared by 3 bases and J by 1 base, with 13 bases between. The CDR3 DNA reads as TGTGCCAGCAGTTTGTCCTTCGGGTTAAGCAATCAGCCCCAGCATTTT. Translating gives CASSLSFGLSNQPQHF.

The rearrangement uses TRBV7-9 and TRBJ1-5; D unresolved. This CDR3 region has 14 residues. Germline V CDR1 and CDR2: SEHNR, FQNEAQ (reference sequence). V dropped 4 bases and J dropped 0 bases, with 7 bases sitting between them. CDR3 bases: TGTGCCAGCAGCTCCTATAATAGCAATCAGCCCCAGCATTTT. This translates into CASSSYNSNQPQHF.

V and J are TRBV30 and TRBJ2-3, with 8 nucleotides matching TRBD2. Per germline, CDR1 GTSNPN and CDR2 SVGIG (reference sequence). The CDR3 length is 13 residues. Trimming at V came to 2 bases and at J to 5 bases, leaving 3 bases not matched to a gene. CDR3 nucleotide sequence: TGTGCCTGGAGTCGGGGGGGCATAGATACGCAGTATTTT. This codes for CAWSRGGIDTQYF.

J is TRBJ2-2 and V is TRBV2, with D possibly TRBD1 on 5 matching bases. This CDR3 is 12 amino acids long. Germline V lookup: CDR1 SNHLY, CDR2 FYNNEI. V shed 6 bases and J shed 6 bases, with 8 bases lying between them. The CDR3 is CASRQEAGELFF. The DNA for the CDR3 is TGTGCCAGCAGACAGGAAGCCGGGGAGCTGTTTTTT.